Below are 16 T cell receptor beta chains sequenced from a single sample in a study of siplizumab effects on memory and regulatory T cells. Repertoires were generated with immunoSEQ multiplex PCR, while TCRdb's copy carries only in-frame clones and drops some. This sample carries about 120,000 clones, around 94% of them seen once, and the ten largest clones take roughly 1.5%. The sequencing sample was made of non-Treg CD4+ T cells sorted from blood. The receptors were sampled from a human donor in good health.

The V and J genes are TRBV6-5 and TRBJ1-4, with D perhaps matching TRBD1 (5 bases). CDR1 MNHEY and CDR2 SVGAGI come from the germline V gene. The V end was cut by 0 bases, the J end by 5 bases, with 7 bases between. The CDR3 is 14 amino acids. The CDR3 DNA follows: TGTGCCAGCAGTTACTCATGGGGGAATGAAAAACTGTTTTTT. It is translated as CASSYSWGNEKLFF.

The V and J genes are TRBV6-6 and TRBJ1-5, with a weak D call TRBD1 (5 bases). This CDR3 has 14 residues. Trimming took off 5 bases at V and 6 bases at J, with 14 bases between the two ends. The germline CDR1 and CDR2 sequences are MNHNY and SVGAGI (reference sequence). As DNA, the CDR3 is TGTGCCAGCAGTGTCCAACGGGGCGGTCAGCCCCAGCATTTT. Protein: CASSVQRGGQPQHF.

The V gene is TRBV6-5, the J gene TRBJ1-1, with TRBD1 matching over 7 bases. Germline assignment: CDR1 MNHEY and CDR2 SVGAGI. J was trimmed by 3 bases and V by 2 bases; bases with no gene match: 3. This CDR3 region has 14 residues. CDR3 residues: CASSYGGTDTEAFF. The CDR3 bases are TGTGCCAGCAGTTACGGGGGGACAGACACTGAAGCTTTCTTT.

The CDR3 reads CATSRLPEKLFF. DNA of the CDR3: TGTGCCACCAGCAGACTGCCCGAAAAACTGTTTTTT. This rearrangement joins TRBV15 to TRBJ1-4; D is undetermined. The V gene's germline CDR1 is LNHNV and CDR2 YYDKDF (reference sequence). V was shortened by 2 bases and J by 8 bases, with 6 bases between the two germline ends. This CDR3 contains 12 residues.

This chain links TRBV18 with TRBJ1-5; D call uncertain. Trimming left V 3 bases short and J 0 bases short, with 12 bases between. The CDR3 length is 16 residues. CDR1 and CDR2 (germline): KGHSH, LQKENI. The CDR3: CASSPDRGISNQPQHF. The CDR3 DNA sequence: TGTGCCAGCTCACCGGATCGAGGAATTAGCAATCAGCCCCAGCATTTT.

This clone was observed a few times. The V and J genes are TRBV5-1 and TRBJ1-1, with D uncertain. V lost 7 bases, J lost 5 bases, and 15 bases lay in between. CDR3 size: 13 residues. Germline lookup yields CDR1 SGHRS and CDR2 YFSETQ. CDR3 nucleotide sequence: TGCGCCAGCGCGCAAGGTGGGAGTACTGAAGCTTTCTTT. It is translated as CASAQGGSTEAFF.

This chain links TRBV5-1 with TRBJ2-1, with TRBD1 matching 7 bases. The V and J ends lost 4 bases and 5 bases, in that order; junction bases with no gene match: 12. The germline CDR1 and CDR2 sequences are SGHRS and YFSETQ. The CDR3 loop spans 16 amino acids. The CDR3 coding sequence is TGCGCCAGCAGCGCTCTCAACAGGGGCTGGGACAATGAGCAGTTCTTC. Amino acids: CASSALNRGWDNEQFF.

The chain is built from TRBV5-1 and TRBJ2-6; D unclear. CDR3 length equals 12 residues. The germline V gene encodes CDR1 SGHRS and CDR2 YFSETQ. V was pared by 3 bases and J by 7 bases, with 5 bases between. The CDR3 sequence: CASSWPANVLTF. The CDR3 coding sequence is TGCGCCAGCAGCTGGCCTGCCAACGTCCTGACTTTC.

The gene calls are TRBV6-4 and TRBJ1-6; tentatively, D is TRBD1 (5 bases). Germline V lookup: CDR1 MRHNA, CDR2 SNTAGT. The V end lost 4 bases, the J end lost 7 bases, and 11 bases lay between the germline ends. CDR3 length: 14 residues. The CDR3 DNA follows: TGTGCCAGCAGTGCCACCAACAGGAATTCACCCCTCCACTTT. As protein: CASSATNRNSPLHF.

The chain links TRBV5-1 to TRBJ2-2; D might be TRBD2 (6 bases). Germline assignment: CDR1 SGHRS and CDR2 YFSETQ. The CDR3 has 16 amino acids. V was trimmed by 0 bases and J by 1 base, leaving 10 bases between them. CDR3 coding DNA: TGCGCCAGCAGCTTGGAGGTGCGGGAGAACACCGGGGAGCTGTTTTTT. Translation: CASSLEVRENTGELFF.

The rearrangement uses TRBV14 and TRBJ1-2, with D unclear. This CDR3 has 11 residues. CDR1 and CDR2 from the germline V gene are SGHDN and FVKESK. Between the trimmed V and J ends, which lost 1 base and 4 bases, there was a span of 1 base. CDR3 loop: CASSQGYGYTF. CDR3 nucleotide sequence: TGTGCCAGCAGCCAAGGCTATGGCTACACCTTC.

This chain connects TRBV5-1 to TRBJ2-5, with 9 bases matching TRBD1. The germline V gene has CDR1 SGHRS and CDR2 YFSETQ. This CDR3 comprises 14 residues. J gave up 9 bases and V 4 bases, and 10 bases lay outside the gene matches. CDR3 nucleotides: TGCGCCAGCAGCCCGGGGACAGGGCCAGGGGCCCAGTACTTC. It yields the protein CASSPGTGPGAQYF.

J is TRBJ1-2 and V is TRBV11-1, with unresolved D. Trimming left V 0 bases short and J 4 bases short, with 18 bases between. This CDR3 has 17 residues. The germline CDR1 and CDR2 sequences are SGHAT and FQDESV (reference sequence). CDR3 loop: CASSLAGPTGGSYGYTF. CDR3 DNA: TGTGCCAGCAGCTTAGCAGGGCCTACCGGCGGGAGCTATGGCTACACCTTC.

The chain links TRBV21-1 to TRBJ1-5; the table calls TRBD1, which could not be checked here. TRBV21-1 has pseudogene status. CDR3 length: 18 amino acids. CDR3 sequence: CASSKARDRVGLVLPQHF. As DNA, the CDR3 is TGTGCCAGCAGCAAAGCACGCGACAGGGTTGGGTTAGTCTTGCCCCAGCATTTT.

About this clone itself: One end of the junction is discordant with germline, which a read error may explain. This chain joins TRBV7-7 and TRBJ2-2; 8 bases align to TRBD1. The CDR3 length is 21 residues. The germline V gene encodes CDR1 SSHAT and CDR2 FNYEAQ (reference sequence). CDR3 region: CASSLEIKLDWTGTNTGELFF. CDR3 bases: TGTGCTAGCAGCTTAGAAATTAAGCTAGACTGGACAGGGACAAACACCGGGGAGCTGTTTTTT.

J is TRBJ1-6 and V is TRBV4-1, with D uncertain. The CDR3 is 14 residues long. Looked up from germline, CDR1 is MGHRA and CDR2 is YSYEKL. The V gene lost 6 bases and the J gene lost 10 bases, with 16 bases spanning the gap. In DNA form, the CDR3 reads TGCGCCAGCAGTGAGAATACGGGCCTCTCACCCCTCCACTTT. It is translated as CASSENTGLSPLHF.